This TCR beta chain was retrieved from a study of CD8 T cells in Susac syndrome. Findings and limits, study-wide: As the study acknowledged, the number of individuals who were part of its TCR sequencing and HLA analysis was relatively small.

This clonotype was counted a single time. What it binds is unknown. Blood CD8+ and CD4+ T cells underwent high-throughput TCR beta sequencing. Isolation of CD8+ and CD4+ T cells was performed negatively, whereas enrichment of TEMRA cells was done by FACS. RNA totalling roughly 0.45 to 1 ug underwent reverse transcription with random hexamers. MiXCR, applied by TCRdb to the immunoSEQ multiplex PCR reads, yields one record per CDR3 protein. The table shows about 150,000 distinct CDR3 sequences, with roughly 94% occurring only once. This clonotype originated in a human donor with multiple sclerosis. The sequencing sample was made of CD8+ T cells from PBMCs.

The CDR3 reads CASSAVDRGYYNEQFF. The CDR3 DNA sequence: TGTGCCAGCAGCGCGGTGGACAGGGGGTACTACAATGAGCAGTTCTTC. The chain is built from TRBV6-2 or TRBV6-3 and TRBJ2-1, with TRBD1 matching 10 bases. Germline CDR1 and CDR2: MNHEY and SVGEGT. J was trimmed by 3 bases and V by 6 bases; bases with no gene match: 8. The CDR3 is made up of 16 amino acids.